The 2 T cell receptor beta chains below come from one sample, sequenced in a study of identical twins. TCRdb processed the 5' RACE reads anew with MiXCR; each CDR3 protein has one entry. The data hold 1.5 million to 2 million distinct CDR3 sequences, with 32% observed a single time. The sequenced sample was cord blood. The receptors come from a newborn girl in good health.

The V gene is TRBV2, the J gene TRBJ2-1, with D possibly TRBD2 on 6 matching bases. Near its end, the DNA agrees better with TRBJ2-7, so the J call may be wrong. Germline V gene data show CDR1 as SNHLY and CDR2 as FYNNEI. This CDR3 contains 15 residues. The DNA for the CDR3 is TGTGCCAGCAGTGAGGGGGGAGGCTCCTACAATGAGCAGTACTTC. Translation: CASSEGGGSYNEQYF.

V gene TRBV7-2 combines with J gene TRBJ2-7, with TRBD2 matching 10 bases. The germline gives CDR1 SGHTA, CDR2 FQGNSA. J lost 2 bases, V lost 2 bases, and 3 bases had no gene match. The CDR3 is 15 residues long. The CDR3 here is CASSLKRGGPYEQYF. In DNA, the CDR3 is TGTGCCAGCAGCTTAAAGCGGGGGGGCCCCTACGAGCAGTACTTC.